This paragraph covers one T cell receptor beta chain sequence. Its target is unknown. With template switching, a universal primer site was added, and the cDNA carried unique molecular identifiers. TCRdb recomputed calls from the 5' RACE reads with MiXCR, one row per CDR3 protein. Among around 1.7 million distinct CDR3 sequences, around 29% were seen once, and the ten largest hold roughly 0.3%. The CDR3 runs to 17 residues. Germline values: CDR1 SGHTA, CDR2 FQGNSA. V lost 5 bases, J lost 1 base, and 11 bases stayed unmatched. This specimen comes from a study of identical twins. Study-wide points: Among out-of-frame alpha sequences shared by twins, low generation probability occurred in excess. Within cord blood, abundant beta clonotypes carried fewer insertions, but memory repertoires showed no such trend.

The TCR comes from a newborn girl in good health. The rearrangement links TRBV7-2 to TRBJ2-3, with 8 bases lining up with TRBD2. Input material: cord blood. The CDR3 region has the DNA TGTGCCAGCAGCCCAAACCCCACGACTAGCGGCACAGATACGCAGTATTTT. Its protein product is CASSPNPTTSGTDTQYF.